These T cell receptor beta chains were read from a single sample in a study of T cell responses to AZD1222 COVID-19 vaccine. Here immunoSEQ multiplex PCR was the method, and the copy in TCRdb shows in-frame clones only, minus some. The sample carries some 150,000 clones, 90% to 95% recorded once. The source was peripheral blood, collected on day 0 of AZD1222 vaccination. The receptors originated from an adult in good health. Each CDR3 is given with its conserved first and last residue. The order of the fields is CDR3 length, J gene, D gene, V gene, clone size, CDR3 protein, CDR3 DNA. A D gene is named only where the DNA matches it firmly. Size is omitted from some rows. Given values are once, few, many or a class for expanded clones.

length: 14
J: TRBJ2-7
D: TRBD1
V: TRBV30
size: NA
CDR3: CALHRTGGGDEQYF
DNA: TGTGCCCTTCACCGGACAGGGGGCGGGGACGAGCAGTACTTC

length: 16
J: TRBJ1-2
D: TRBD1
V: TRBV30
size: NA
CDR3: CAWSSGTGGFGYGYTF
DNA: TGTGCCTGGAGTTCCGGGACAGGGGGCTTTGGCTATGGCTACACCTTC

length: 15
J: TRBJ1-6
D: TRBD1
V: TRBV19
size: NA
CDR3: CASSPQTGGASPLHF
DNA: TGTGCCAGTAGTCCTCAAACAGGGGGCGCTTCACCCCTCCACTTT

length: 15
J: TRBJ1-6
D: NA
V: TRBV6-5
size: once
CDR3: CASSYEGRINSPLHF
DNA: TGTGCCAGCAGTTATGAGGGGCGGATTAATTCACCCCTCCACTTT

length: 16
J: TRBJ2-7
D: NA
V: TRBV7-6
size: NA
CDR3: CASSSSTGAPPGEQYF
DNA: TGTGCCAGCAGCTCTTCCACGGGGGCCCCACCTGGCGAGCAGTACTTC

length: 16
J: TRBJ2-2
D: NA
V: TRBV27
size: NA
CDR3: CASRDFDRTNTGELFF
DNA: TGTGCCAGCAGGGACTTTGACAGGACGAACACCGGGGAGCTGTTTTTT

length: 14
J: TRBJ2-7
D: NA
V: TRBV7-8
size: NA
CDR3: CASSLAPAGYEQYF
DNA: TGTGCCAGCAGCTTAGCACCGGCGGGCTACGAGCAGTACTTC

length: 16
J: TRBJ1-3
D: NA
V: TRBV6-5
size: few
CDR3: CASSYSRASSGNTIYF
DNA: TGTGCCAGCAGTTACTCCAGGGCAAGCTCTGGAAACACCATATATTTT

length: 14
J: TRBJ1-4
D: NA
V: TRBV14
size: NA
CDR3: CASSPVSGGEKLFF
DNA: TGTGCCAGCAGTCCTGTCTCAGGAGGTGAAAAACTGTTTTTT

length: 14
J: TRBJ1-2
D: NA
V: TRBV7-2
size: NA
CDR3: CASSLEGINYGYTF
DNA: TGTGCCAGCAGCTTAGAAGGGATTAACTATGGCTACACCTTC

length: 14
J: TRBJ1-2
D: TRBD1
V: TRBV20-1
size: NA
CDR3: CSASARDRGYGYTF
DNA: TGCAGTGCGAGTGCAAGGGACAGGGGCTATGGCTACACCTTC

length: 15
J: TRBJ2-2
D: NA
V: TRBV24-1
size: NA
CDR3: CATSERTANTGELFF
DNA: TGTGCCACCAGTGAAAGGACAGCAAACACCGGGGAGCTGTTTTTT

length: 14
J: TRBJ2-1
D: NA
V: TRBV7-3
size: once
CDR3: CASSERALAWEQFF
DNA: TGTGCCAGCAGTGAACGGGCCCTGGCATGGGAGCAGTTCTTC

length: 13
J: TRBJ1-4
D: NA
V: TRBV4-3
size: NA
CDR3: CASSQGGREKLFF
DNA: TGCGCCAGCAGCCAAGGGGGCCGCGAAAAACTGTTTTTT

length: 14
J: TRBJ1-5
D: NA
V: TRBV30
size: NA
CDR3: CAWSRGLANQPQHF
DNA: TGTGCCTGGAGTAGGGGACTTGCCAATCAGCCCCAGCATTTT

length: 13
J: TRBJ2-7
D: TRBD2
V: TRBV28
size: once
CDR3: CASSLLGEGPLYF
DNA: TGTGCCAGCAGTTTATTAGGGGAGGGCCCTCTCTACTTC

length: 14
J: TRBJ1-4
D: NA
V: TRBV25-1
size: few
CDR3: CASSRGHSNEKLFF
DNA: TGTGCCAGCAGCAGGGGTCATTCTAATGAAAAACTGTTTTTT

length: 13
J: TRBJ2-7
D: NA
V: TRBV19
size: NA
CDR3: CASRTRRGGEQYF
DNA: TGTGCCAGTAGAACTAGAAGGGGGGGCGAGCAGTACTTC

length: 17
J: TRBJ1-2
D: TRBD1
V: TRBV24-1
size: NA
CDR3: CATSDTGTGAGETYYTF
DNA: TGTGCCACCAGTGACACCGGGACAGGGGCGGGGGAGACGTACTACACCTTC

length: 14
J: TRBJ1-1
D: TRBD1
V: TRBV29-1
size: NA
CDR3: CSVAHRGRDTEAFF
DNA: TGCAGCGTCGCACACAGGGGTAGGGATACTGAAGCTTTCTTT

length: 14
J: TRBJ2-7
D: NA
V: TRBV4-3
size: NA
CDR3: CASSQKDRTYEQYF
DNA: TGCGCCAGCAGCCAGAAAGACAGAACCTACGAGCAGTACTTC

length: 16
J: TRBJ2-1
D: NA
V: TRBV7-6
size: NA
CDR3: CASSLDSGTIYNEQFF
DNA: TGTGCCAGCAGCTTAGACAGCGGGACAATTTACAATGAGCAGTTCTTC

length: 15
J: TRBJ2-1
D: NA
V: TRBV9
size: NA
CDR3: CASSVDGSTYNEQFF
DNA: TGTGCCAGCAGCGTAGACGGGAGTACCTACAATGAGCAGTTCTTC

length: 15
J: TRBJ1-6
D: NA
V: TRBV18
size: NA
CDR3: CASSPGQGGGSPLHF
DNA: TGTGCCAGCTCACCAGGGCAGGGAGGTGGTTCACCCCTCCACTTT

length: 15
J: TRBJ1-5
D: TRBD1
V: TRBV3-1/TRBV3-2
size: NA
CDR3: CASSRSEQGNQPQHF
DNA: TGTGCCAGCAGCCGCTCCGAACAGGGGAATCAGCCCCAGCATTTT

length: 14
J: TRBJ2-7
D: NA
V: TRBV28
size: NA
CDR3: CASSRQFKIYEQYF
DNA: TGTGCCAGCAGTCGTCAGTTTAAAATCTACGAGCAGTACTTC

length: 14
J: TRBJ2-1
D: NA
V: TRBV27
size: once
CDR3: CASSWIGTYNEQFF
DNA: TGTGCCAGCAGTTGGATAGGTACCTACAATGAGCAGTTCTTC

length: 14
J: TRBJ1-6
D: TRBD1
V: TRBV20-1
size: once
CDR3: CSASRDRNNSPLHF
DNA: TGCAGTGCTAGTCGGGACAGAAATAATTCACCCCTCCACTTT

length: 14
J: TRBJ1-5
D: NA
V: TRBV30
size: once
CDR3: CAWSQVYSNQPQHF
DNA: TGTGCCTGGAGTCAGGTCTATAGCAATCAGCCCCAGCATTTT

length: 13
J: TRBJ1-2
D: NA
V: TRBV18
size: NA
CDR3: CASSPKGRDGYTF
DNA: TGTGCCAGCTCACCAAAGGGGCGCGATGGCTACACCTTC

length: 15
J: TRBJ1-4
D: NA
V: TRBV6-4
size: NA
CDR3: CASSTPGGWGEKLFF
DNA: TGTGCCAGCAGTACCCCCGGGGGGTGGGGCGAAAAACTGTTTTTT

length: 16
J: TRBJ2-7
D: NA
V: TRBV7-2
size: NA
CDR3: CASSPQGGGISYEQYF
DNA: TGTGCCAGCAGCCCCCAAGGGGGGGGGATTTCCTACGAGCAGTACTTC

length: 12
J: TRBJ2-7
D: NA
V: TRBV10-3
size: NA
CDR3: CATRTDSYEQYF
DNA: TGTGCCACCCGGACGGACTCCTACGAGCAGTACTTC

length: 15
J: TRBJ1-1
D: NA
V: TRBV7-2
size: NA
CDR3: CASSLAGGVGAEAFF
DNA: TGTGCCAGCAGCTTAGCGGGGGGTGTTGGCGCTGAAGCTTTCTTT

length: 13
J: TRBJ1-2
D: NA
V: TRBV4-3
size: NA
CDR3: CASSQDRAGGYTF
DNA: TGCGCCAGCAGCCAAGATAGGGCGGGTGGCTACACCTTC

length: 16
J: TRBJ2-3
D: NA
V: TRBV9
size: NA
CDR3: CASSVVSQASTDTQYF
DNA: TGTGCCAGCAGCGTAGTAAGTCAGGCCAGCACAGATACGCAGTATTTT

length: 15
J: TRBJ1-2
D: NA
V: TRBV7-6
size: NA
CDR3: CARVNRDKILYGYTF
DNA: TGTGCCAGGGTAAACCGGGACAAGATCCTCTATGGCTACACCTTC

length: 13
J: TRBJ1-1
D: NA
V: TRBV6-2/TRBV6-3
size: NA
CDR3: CASSSTGRTEAFF
DNA: TGTGCCAGCAGTTCCACAGGGAGAACAGAAGCTTTCTTT

length: 12
J: TRBJ2-7
D: TRBD2
V: TRBV5-3
size: few
CDR3: CAREAGEYEQYF
DNA: TGTGCCAGGGAAGCGGGGGAGTACGAGCAGTACTTC

length: 12
J: TRBJ1-2
D: NA
V: TRBV4-1
size: NA
CDR3: CASSQDYYGYTF
DNA: TGCGCCAGCAGCCAAGACTACTATGGCTACACCTTC

length: 17
J: TRBJ2-6
D: TRBD1
V: TRBV19
size: NA
CDR3: CASSMTGPSGGANVLTF
DNA: TGTGCCAGTAGTATGACAGGGCCTTCGGGGGGGGCCAACGTCCTGACTTTC

length: 17
J: TRBJ2-5
D: TRBD1
V: TRBV19
size: NA
CDR3: CASSISLGTAWGETQYF
DNA: TGTGCCAGTAGTATAAGTTTGGGGACAGCTTGGGGGGAGACCCAGTACTTC

length: 14
J: TRBJ1-2
D: TRBD1
V: TRBV18
size: NA
CDR3: CASSPLGTGDGYTF
DNA: TGTGCCAGCTCACCACTTGGGACAGGGGATGGCTACACCTTC

length: 17
J: TRBJ2-5
D: TRBD1
V: TRBV19
size: NA
CDR3: CASSNPNDRGRWETQYF
DNA: TGTGCCAGTAGTAACCCCAACGACAGGGGGCGATGGGAGACCCAGTACTTC

length: 15
J: TRBJ1-3
D: NA
V: TRBV9
size: NA
CDR3: CASSVDWFSGNTIYF
DNA: TGTGCCAGCAGCGTAGATTGGTTCTCTGGAAACACCATATATTTT